A selection of T cell receptor beta chains follows, all from one sample in a study of breast tumors, draining lymph nodes, adjacent tissues. One entry per CDR3 protein, called by TCRdb with MiXCR from the multiplex PCR reads. This sample has fewer than 25,000 distinct CDR3 sequences, with 25% to 40% found just once. Sequenced material: breast tumor tissue. The receptors were sampled from a female donor with breast cancer. Some clones in this sample may be carry-over from other donors' samples. Each CDR3 is given with its conserved first and last residue. D genes are given only for firm matches. Rows may omit the clone size; those that give it use once, few, many or a size class.

CASGSLGSTEQYF	TGTGCTAGTGGTTCACTTGGGTCGACCGAGCAGTACTTC	many	-	TRBJ2-7	TRBV12-5
CASSSGQGRHEQYF	TGTGCCAGCAGCTCGGGGCAGGGTCGGCACGAGCAGTACTTC	-	-	TRBJ2-7	TRBV7-3
CASSQVSGYNEQFF	TGCGCCAGCAGCCAAGTCTCTGGTTACAATGAGCAGTTCTTC	many	-	TRBJ2-1	TRBV4-3
CSATLGVGDQPQHF	TGCAGTGCTACGTTGGGTGTGGGGGATCAGCCCCAGCATTTT	many	-	TRBJ1-5	TRBV20-1
CASSPPSASGRLETQYF	TGTGCCAGCTCACCACCGTCGGCTAGCGGGAGGTTGGAGACCCAGTACTTC	many	TRBD2	TRBJ2-5	TRBV18
CVSFNSPLHF	TGTGTCTCCTTTAACTCACCCCTCCACTTT	-	-	TRBJ1-6	TRBV14
CASGLGYRTGELFF	TGTGCCAGCGGGTTGGGATATAGGACCGGGGAGCTGTTTTTT	few	-	TRBJ2-2	TRBV28
CASSLQSSYNEQFF	TGTGCCAGCAGCTTACAGAGCTCCTACAATGAGCAGTTCTTC	medium-sized	-	TRBJ2-1	TRBV5-6
CASSPAAGNTIYF	TGTGCCAGTAGTCCCGCAGCTGGAAACACCATATATTTT	many	-	TRBJ1-3	TRBV19
CASSPDRLSSYNEQFF	TGTGCCAGCAGTCCGGACAGGCTAAGCTCCTACAATGAGCAGTTCTTC	many	TRBD1	TRBJ2-1	TRBV2
CASSEGTEETQYF	TGTGCCAGCAGTGAGGGGACAGAAGAGACCCAGTACTTC	many	TRBD1	TRBJ2-5	TRBV25-1
CASSYSSGGGGYTF	TGTGCCAGCAGTTACTCCTCAGGGGGGGGCGGCTACACCTTC	medium-sized	TRBD1	TRBJ1-2	TRBV6-5
CASSLDTNTEAFF	TGTGCCAGCAGCTTGGACACGAACACTGAAGCTTTCTTT	few	-	TRBJ1-1	TRBV5-6
CSSGQGLRFNYGYTF	TGCAGCTCGGGACAGGGGCTACGATTTAACTATGGCTACACCTTC	-	TRBD1	TRBJ1-2	TRBV29-1